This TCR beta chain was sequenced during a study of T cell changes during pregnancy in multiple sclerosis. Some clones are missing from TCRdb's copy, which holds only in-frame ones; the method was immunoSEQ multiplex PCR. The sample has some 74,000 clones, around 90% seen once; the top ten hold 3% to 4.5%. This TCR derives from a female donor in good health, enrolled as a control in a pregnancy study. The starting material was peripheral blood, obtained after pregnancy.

CDR3 in amino acids: CASSFFGGSTDTQYF. In nucleotides, the CDR3 is TGTGCCAGCAGTTTCTTCGGGGGGAGCACAGATACGCAGTATTTT. The chain joins TRBV28 to TRBJ2-3; TRBD2 matches 7 bases. V trimming: 3 bases; J trimming: 0 bases; junction bases outside the gene matches: 3. This CDR3 is 15 amino acids long. Per the germline V gene, CDR1 is MDHEN and CDR2 is SYDVKM.